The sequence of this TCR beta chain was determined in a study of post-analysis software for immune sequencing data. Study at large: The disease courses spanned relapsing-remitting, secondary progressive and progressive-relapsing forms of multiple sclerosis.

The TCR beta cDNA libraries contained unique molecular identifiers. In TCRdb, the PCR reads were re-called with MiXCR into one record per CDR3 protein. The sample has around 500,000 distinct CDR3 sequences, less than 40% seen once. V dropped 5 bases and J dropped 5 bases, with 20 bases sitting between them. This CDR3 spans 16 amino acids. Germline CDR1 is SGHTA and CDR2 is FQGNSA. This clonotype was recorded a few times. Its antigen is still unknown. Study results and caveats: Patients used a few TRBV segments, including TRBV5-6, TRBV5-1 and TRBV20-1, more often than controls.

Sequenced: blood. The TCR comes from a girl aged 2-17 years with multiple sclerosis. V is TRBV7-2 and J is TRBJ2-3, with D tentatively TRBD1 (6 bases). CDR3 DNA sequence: TGTGCCAGCAGCCAGGGGCCCTATCCTCCGGGAGATACGCAGTATTTT. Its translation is CASSQGPYPPGDTQYF.